The entry below gives a single T cell receptor beta chain sequence along with its context. No antigen is known for it. Qualities for individual bases were not recorded, and no much larger clone is one base off. This sample was included in a study of cytomegalovirus exposure and HLA in healthy donors (dated by TCRdb to the late 2010s). Regarding the complete study: In an earlier analysis of roughly 500 of the donors, 250 to 300 Gb of sequence data and some 100 million unique TCR beta sequences from 150 million to 200 million T cells were reported. About 280 gigabases of sequencing data and 75 million to 85 million unique TCR sequences made up an early release that covered some 640 HLA-typed donors. The genetic ancestry cluster associated with self-reported Caucasian donors included over 65% of the 398 genotyped donors. The aim of the study was to test whether cataloging public T cell receptors could identify signatures of past pathogen exposure. Using immunosequencing, the study profiled T cell repertoires from approximately 700 subjects and related those repertoires to cytomegalovirus serostatus. Besides the first cohort of 500 to 700 subjects, a separate validation cohort made up of roughly 130 different subjects was used. The study combined high-throughput TCR immunosequencing, statistical association of individual TCRs with disease status, and machine learning to predict cytomegalovirus infection status. A later analysis re-examined previously published TCR beta repertoires from about 700 donors and added high-resolution HLA genotyping to investigate patterns of TCR occurrence. In the later analysis, no new phenotypic data were used to find candidate immune exposures; instead, reliance was placed on TCR beta sequences and their occurrence across donors. An earlier analysis of nearly 600 of the donors applied high-throughput TCR beta sequencing to assess whether each TCR beta V gene segment acted as functional or pseudogenic. Donor age, sex, ethnicity and CMV serostatus were compiled together with the repertoire data. A later genetic analysis used genome-wide SNP genotypes for about 60% of the roughly 670 donors, treating that subset as a discovery cohort. All discovery cohort repertoires had been generated using a single sequencing platform. Class I and class II HLA loci were covered by the typing at four-digit resolution. The number of donors typed differed by locus, with roughly 629-640 for A, B, C, DRB1 and DQB1, around 500 for DQA1, about 610 for DPA1, and some 450 for DPB1. Because of strong linkage in the cohort, roughly 5 DR-DQ haplotypes were treated as single units for association and clustering. Among around 400 genotyped donors of the cohort, an average of approximately 250,000 unique TCR beta nucleotide sequences were sequenced per donor, roughly a sixth of them non-productive. Study-level results and caveats: A few of the identified cytomegalovirus-associated TCR beta chains were confirmed in vitro to be specific for cytomegalovirus antigens. Roughly uniform sequencing depth across donors was assumed in presence/absence analyses, although this assumption may not hold. Roughly 15 rarely observed V segments, including chromosome 9 orphons, were excluded from the earlier analysis of approximately 600 of the donors because counts were too low. Most TCR sequences were observed very rarely across donors, whereas some public TCRs were present in many individuals. Because HLA typing was missing for some donors at each locus, association tests included only the typed subset. A later analysis found that HLA-associated TCR beta chains were more clonally expanded and had lower generation probabilities than equally common non-associated chains. An association between a missense DCLRE1C variant and V-gene and J-gene trimming of TCR beta chains was found in a later genetic analysis and replicated in an independent cohort. The sequencing pipeline was judged likely to have produced a cluster of highly shared sequence variants as a technical artifact. The study gave a list of some 150 TCR beta chains associated with cytomegalovirus. This cohort had only TCR beta chains sequenced, and the lack of alpha or paired-chain data limited which features could be detected. Specific HLA alleles were associated with 18,000 or so TCR beta sequences at a false discovery rate of 0.05 in a later analysis. According to a later analysis, TCR association rates differed among HLA loci, with DRB1 alleles showing the most associated TCRs and HLA-C alleles showing the fewest. The authors suggested that the approach could potentially be extended to other disease states and immunological phenotypes. The only immune exposure information available for the cohort was CMV serostatus. Linkage disequilibrium might explain the correlated functional status among segregating V segments, but an unknown experimental factor could not be ruled out. A later genetic analysis reported fewer N-insertions in productive TCRs among donors in an Asian-associated ancestry cluster than the 666-donor mean. Some IMGT-functional V segments, including TRBV6-2 and TRBV6-3, could not be distinguished by the 87-base-pair reads and were therefore excluded. In an earlier analysis of about 540 of the donors, most TCR beta V segments were observed in productive rearrangements about 87% or about 30% of the time, broadly matching IMGT annotations. When HLA alleles, especially DR and DQ, strongly co-occurred, attributing TCR associations to individual alleles was difficult. Cytomegalovirus status was reported to be diagnosed by the classifier with high specificity and sensitivity in both the original and validation cohorts. A further reported finding was that TCR beta sequences accurately predicted the HLA-A and HLA-B alleles for most subjects in the first cohort. A later analysis found that most CMV-associated TCR beta chains appeared HLA-restricted, with HLA associations seemingly driven largely by CMV exposure. Several of the top co-occurrence clusters appeared to be linked to parvovirus B19, influenza, CMV and Epstein-Barr virus, according to a later analysis.

The cohort was made up of 500 to 850 healthy bone marrow donors. Cohort members were all nominally healthy when sampled, although unrecorded immune exposures were likely present. The donor tested CMV seropositive, placing the donor among the 250 to 350 seropositive members of the cohort. Each donor provided a peripheral blood sample, and peripheral blood mononuclear cells were used for TCR beta sequencing. The Qiagen DNeasy Blood Extraction Kit was used to extract genomic DNA from the blood cell samples. Taken from the germline V gene, the CDR1 and CDR2 loops are SGHDT and YYEEEE. Trimming costs V 2 bases and J 5 bases, and their ends lie 5 bases apart. The CDR3 covers 11 residues, taking in both the cysteine and the phenylalanine. Of all the DNA, just the CDR3 is kept, 33 bases in frame from base 1. The method behind the library was the immunoSEQ multiplex PCR assay. A mixture of 60 forward primers for TCR Vbeta segments and 13 reverse primers for TCR Jbeta segments was used in the multiplex PCR. Amplification of the CDR3 region of rearranged TCR beta genes was performed with a multiplex PCR assay on genomic DNA. The Illumina HiSeq System was used to sequence the amplified TCR beta libraries as 87-base-pair reads. Under the source paper's analysis protocol: A later analysis tallied tens of millions of unique TCR beta chains across the 640 or so repertoires, and some 10 million of those chains were shared by two or more donors. Raw reads were error-corrected and collapsed into unique sequences with a nearest-neighbor algorithm that merged closely related sequences to remove PCR and sequencing errors. To assign V, D and J gene segments, CDR3 sequences were aligned to IMGT reference sequences. Each retained sequence needed at least a six-nucleotide match to both a V gene segment and a J gene segment. A rearrangement counted as productive if the CDR3 had no stop codons and remained in frame with V and J, and every other rearrangement counted as non-productive. CDR3 was defined by IMGT convention, running from the second conserved V-encoded cysteine to the conserved J-encoded phenylalanine. Sequences without an unambiguous match to a single V gene segment were excluded from the earlier analysis of 500 to 700 of the donors. In an earlier analysis of 587 of the donors, a V segment was called functional when productive rearrangements were above 56.7%, and segregating when the standard deviation between donors exceeded 5%. To diagnose cytomegalovirus status from the catalog of TCR beta chain sequences, a statistical classification framework was built. V and J gene assignment, in a later analysis, came from comparing TCR nucleotide sequences with IMGT/GENE-DB human TR gene sequences. The TCRdist pipeline was used in a later analysis to assign CDR3 sequences and most-parsimonious VDJ recombination scenarios. In a later analysis, each TCR beta chain was defined by its CDR3 amino acid sequence together with its V-gene family, and reads without a unique V-gene family were excluded. To address suspected cross-contamination and a sequencing artifact, a later analysis removed under 600 highly shared, low-generation-probability nucleotide sequences. In a later analysis, a clonal expansion index for each public chain was calculated from normalized within-repertoire ranks of inferred template counts. Generation probabilities in a later analysis came from a VDJ recombination model fitted to out-of-frame rearrangements, and those results were checked against IGoR. In a later analysis, TCR-TCR, TCR-HLA and TCR-CMV co-occurrence was scored with hypergeometric tests, and a repertoire-size bias correction was applied to TCR pairs. To estimate false discovery rates, a later analysis permuted the HLA or CMV assignments 20 times. A later analysis grouped co-occurring TCRs with DBSCAN, adding TCRdist sequence similarity when clustering within HLA-allele-positive subsets. Repertoires with fewer than 30,000 or more than 120,000 public chains, plus five repertoires with anomalous nucleotide sharing, were excluded from co-occurrence clustering. TCRdb re-hosts the immuneACCESS table, in-frame sequences only. Its copies lack some clones; in the studies checked, an unresolved V gene accounts for under half of them, and the cause for the rest is not known. V and J calls plus clone size are reproduced from that table; the DNA served to infer D and trimming. Counted in this sample were tens of thousands of clones; 78% of them appeared once. The ten largest make up 4.4% of the sample.

The sequenced sample was PBMCs. This sequence uses TRBV5-6 and TRBJ2-7; the D gene cannot be resolved reliably. This clonotype was obtained from a male donor in good health and CMV-seropositive. The nucleotide sequence reads TGTGCCAGCAGCTTTATCCACGAGCAGTACTTC. Its translation is CASSFIHEQYF.